The T cell receptor (beta chain) described here comes from a study of tumor-infiltrating lymphocytes in oesophageal squamous cell carcinoma. In this sample, this clonotype is medium-sized. The V gene lost 2 bases and the J gene lost 0 bases, with 11 bases spanning the gap. The CDR3 loop spans 16 amino acids. The germline CDR1 and CDR2 sequences are MNHNY and SVGAGI (reference sequence). Each CDR3 protein is one row after TCRdb ran MiXCR on the PCR reads. The sample holds 3,400 or so distinct CDR3 sequences, approximately 15% seen once. The rearrangement links TRBV6-6 to TRBJ1-5, with D perhaps TRBD1 (5 bases). The TCR was taken from a male donor with esophageal squamous cell carcinoma. The sample taken for sequencing was esophageal tumor tissue. CDR3 protein: CASSYQSQGSNQPQHF. CDR3 coding DNA: TGTGCCAGCAGTTACCAATCTCAGGGTAGCAATCAGCCCCAGCATTTT.